Listed here are 21 T cell receptor beta chains from one sample, sequenced in a study of blood T cell repertoires in COVID-19. Produced via immunoSEQ multiplex PCR; TCRdb's table is partial and in-frame only. The table records tens of thousands of clones, roughly 85% of them present only once. The sequencing sample was made of peripheral blood. The receptors were gathered from a human donor in a cohort sampled during active COVID-19.

This chain links TRBV12-3 or TRBV12-4 with TRBJ1-5; 10 nucleotides line up with TRBD1. The CDR3 is 13 amino acids. V lost 5 bases, J lost 5 bases, and 0 bases stayed unmatched. DNA of the CDR3: TGTGCCAGCAGTGGACAGGGGGATCAGCCCCAGCATTTT. Protein: CASSGQGDQPQHF.

The J gene is TRBJ1-2, the V gene TRBV6-6; 7 bases map to TRBD1. Trimming took 5 bases from V and 4 from J; bases not matched to a gene: 16. This CDR3 contains 17 residues. Per the germline V gene, CDR1 is MNHNY and CDR2 is SVGAGI (reference sequence). This CDR3 is CASSHHRQGGILYGYTF. The CDR3 DNA is TGTGCCAGCAGTCACCATCGCCAGGGGGGAATACTCTATGGCTACACCTTC.

DNA for the CDR3: TGTGCCAGCAGCAAACGGGAGACCCAGTACTTC. This codes for CASSKRETQYF. The chain employs TRBV21-1 and TRBJ2-5; the listed D gene, TRBD2, was not tested against the DNA. TRBV21-1 is deemed a pseudogene. This CDR3 region has 11 residues.

The V and J genes are TRBV9 and TRBJ2-7, with D tentatively TRBD1 (6 bases). Trimming left V 0 bases short and J 4 bases short, with 14 bases between. Per the germline V gene, CDR1 is SGDLS and CDR2 is YYNGEE. This CDR3 spans 15 amino acids. The CDR3 protein is CASSVAMGAGYEQYF. The DNA of the CDR3 is TGTGCCAGCAGCGTAGCAATGGGGGCAGGATACGAGCAGTACTTC.

This clone was recorded a few times. J is TRBJ1-3 and V is TRBV18; possibly TRBD1 for D (5 bases). CDR3 length: 16 amino acids. Germline V CDR1 and CDR2: KGHSH, LQKENI. V was pared by 6 bases and J by 0 bases, with 15 bases between. The CDR3 DNA follows: TGTGCCAGCTCCCGGGGGAGCCCCAACTCTGGAAACACCATATATTTT. Protein sequence: CASSRGSPNSGNTIYF.

V usage is TRBV6-6 and J usage is TRBJ1-1, with a possible D match to TRBD1 (5 bases). The germline gives CDR1 MNHNY, CDR2 SVGAGI (reference sequence). This CDR3 region has 13 residues. The CDR3 protein is CAGQGATNTEAFF. CDR3 DNA: TGTGCTGGGCAGGGCGCGACGAACACTGAAGCTTTCTTT.

The chain links TRBV25-1 to TRBJ2-7; weak D call: TRBD1 (6 bases). CDR1 is MGHDK and CDR2 is SYGVNS in the germline V gene. The CDR3 is 14 residues long. V was pared by 9 bases and J by 0 bases, with 15 bases between. DNA for the CDR3: TGTGCCAGTAGACCCGGGACAACCTCCTACGAGCAGTACTTC. Protein sequence: CASRPGTTSYEQYF.

J is TRBJ1-5 and V is TRBV28; D might be TRBD1 (5 bases). The V gene lost 6 bases and the J gene lost 11 bases, with 20 bases spanning the gap. Germline V gives CDR1 MDHEN, CDR2 SYDVKM. The CDR3 loop spans 14 amino acids. CDR3 bases: TGTGCCAGCAGCGGCATAGGGGCATCTCGGGCCCAGCATTTT. Translation: CASSGIGASRAQHF. The full variable domain, with the rest looked up from reference TRBV28 and TRBJ1-5, is DVKVTQSSRYLVKRTGEKVFLECVQDMDHENMFWYRQDPGLGLRLIYFSYDVKMKEKGDIPEGYSVSREKKERFSLILESASTNQTSMYLCASSGIGASRAQHFGDGTRLSIL.

CDR3 in DNA: TGTGCCAGCAGTGAATGGGGACAGGGGGCCAATGAGCAGTTCTTC. Translating gives CASSEWGQGANEQFF. The V call is TRBV6-1, the J call TRBJ2-1, with 12 nucleotides matching TRBD1. Germline CDR1 reads MNHNS; CDR2 reads SASEGT. The CDR3 consists of 15 residues. V lost 2 bases and J lost 6; bases outside the gene matches: 2.

This chain uses TRBV7-8 with TRBJ2-7; D perhaps matches TRBD2 (6 bases). The V gene lost 5 bases and the J gene lost 7 bases, with 18 bases spanning the gap. Germline V lookup: CDR1 SGHVS, CDR2 FQNEAQ. The CDR3 consists of 14 residues. CDR3 nucleotide sequence: TGTGCCAGCAGCCCCATTCCGGGGGAGATGGAGCAGTACTTC. This sequence encodes CASSPIPGEMEQYF.

V and J are TRBV20-1 and TRBJ2-7; TRBD2 matches at 7 bases. The trim removed 3 bases at V and 6 bases at J, leaving 14 bases unmatched. The CDR3 is 15 amino acids. CDR1 DFQATT and CDR2 SNEGSKA come from the germline V gene (reference sequence). CDR3: CSASGVWEGLLEQYF. The CDR3 DNA sequence: TGCAGTGCTAGTGGGGTGTGGGAGGGCCTCCTCGAGCAGTACTTC.

The chain links TRBV28 to TRBJ1-5; D not certain. Trimming left V 4 bases short and J 7 bases short, with 14 bases between. CDR1 and CDR2 from the germline V gene are MDHEN and SYDVKM. This CDR3 contains 14 residues. The DNA of the CDR3 is TGTGCCAGCAGTTCTGGGCAGGCACGGCAGCCCCAGCATTTT. Its translation is CASSSGQARQPQHF.

Turning to this clone: At one end the junction does not follow the germline gene, possibly because of a read error. In DNA form, the CDR3 reads TGTGCCAGCAGTCCGCCGGGACTAGCGGGGGGAACCGAACGGAACTTC. This translates into CASSPPGLAGGTERNF. This chain joins TRBV28 and TRBJ2-7; 15 positions match TRBD2. The CDR3 has 16 amino acids. The V gene's germline CDR1 is MDHEN and CDR2 SYDVKM.

The V gene is TRBV7-2, the J gene TRBJ1-1; TRBD1 might be the D (5 bases). The CDR3 totals 14 residues. V was pared by 2 bases and J by 7 bases, with 14 bases between. The germline V gene encodes CDR1 SGHTA and CDR2 FQGNSA. The CDR3, as DNA: TGTGCCAGCAGCTTATTTCGCCAGGGCGGTGAAGCTTTCTTT. Protein: CASSLFRQGGEAFF.

This sequence joins TRBV27 and TRBJ2-2; 7 bases line up with TRBD2. J was trimmed by 3 bases and V by 1 base; bases with no gene match: 5. Per germline, CDR1 MNHEY and CDR2 SMNVEV (reference sequence). CDR3 length: 16 amino acids. DNA for the CDR3: TGTGCCAGCAGTTTATTGCCAGCGGGATACACCGGGGAGCTGTTTTTT. It encodes CASSLLPAGYTGELFF.

This chain joins TRBV28 and TRBJ2-1; 7 nucleotides line up with TRBD2. Trimming removed 10 bases from V and 6 bases from J; junction bases left unmatched: 9. The CDR3 totals 13 residues. Germline V lookup: CDR1 MDHEN, CDR2 SYDVKM. The DNA for the CDR3 is TGTGCCATCGCCGCCCCGGGAGGCAATGAGCAGTTCTTC. Translation: CAIAAPGGNEQFF. Using reference TRBV28 and TRBJ2-1 for the parts outside the CDR3, the full variable domain is DVKVTQSSRYLVKRTGEKVFLECVQDMDHENMFWYRQDPGLGLRLIYFSYDVKMKEKGDIPEGYSVSREKKERFSLILESASTNQTSMYLCAIAAPGGNEQFFGPGTRLTVL.

This clone has just one count. The V gene is TRBV27, the J gene TRBJ2-3; weak D call: TRBD2 (6 bases). The V gene lost 5 bases and the J gene lost 2 bases, with 8 bases spanning the gap. Germline assignment: CDR1 MNHEY and CDR2 SMNVEV (reference sequence). This CDR3 has 13 residues. CDR3 nucleotide sequence: TGTGCCAGCAGTGGGACTTACACAGATACGCAGTATTTT. Translation gives CASSGTYTDTQYF.

This clone has just one count. This rearrangement joins TRBV7-2 to TRBJ2-7; TRBD1 aligns across 8 bases. Trimming cost V 5 bases and J 7 bases; bases outside gene matches: 4. This CDR3 has 12 amino acids. Germline V gene sequence: CDR1 SGHTA, CDR2 FQGNSA. The chain's CDR3 is CASSQGAGEQYF. The CDR3 bases are TGTGCCAGCAGCCAGGGGGCTGGTGAGCAGTACTTC. Based on the CDR3 plus reference TRBV7-2 and TRBJ2-7, the full variable domain is GAGVSQSPSNKVTEKGKDVELRCDPISGHTALYWYRQSLGQGLEFLIYFQGNSAPDKSGLPSDRFSAERTGGSVSTLTIQRTQQEDSAVYLCASSQGAGEQYFGPGTRLTVT.

The chain is built from TRBV5-1 and TRBJ2-2, with D perhaps TRBD2 (6 bases). Germline V gene lookup returns CDR1 SGHRS and CDR2 YFSETQ. The CDR3 consists of 14 residues. V was shortened by 0 bases and J by 7 bases, with 10 bases between the two germline ends. CDR3 in amino acids: CASSLGLEGGELFF. CDR3 DNA: TGCGCCAGCAGCTTGGGACTAGAAGGCGGGGAGCTGTTTTTT. The entire variable domain, with the rest obtained from reference TRBV5-1 and TRBJ2-2, is as follows: KAGVTQTPRYLIKTRGQQVTLSCSPISGHRSVSWYQQTPGQGLQFLFEYFSETQRNKGNFPGRFSGRQFSNSRSEMNVSTLELGDSALYLCASSLGLEGGELFFGEGSRLTVL.

The chain couples TRBV14 to TRBJ2-7, with TRBD1 matching over 12 bases. After removal of 2 bases from V and 6 bases from J, the junction contained 5 bases not matched to a gene. Germline values: CDR1 SGHDN, CDR2 FVKESK. CDR3 length: 15 residues. The CDR3 loop is CASSQLGQGAFEQYF. CDR3 nucleotide sequence: TGTGCCAGCAGCCAATTGGGACAGGGGGCCTTCGAGCAGTACTTC.

The chain recombines TRBV7-2 with TRBJ1-4; 10 bases align to TRBD1. Germline V lookup: CDR1 SGHTA, CDR2 FQGNSA. V dropped 5 bases and J dropped 8; count of bases not matched to a gene: 2. The length of the CDR3 is 13 residues. DNA for the CDR3: TGTGCCAGCAGCACGGACAGGGGGGAAAAACTGTTTTTT. As protein: CASSTDRGEKLFF.